Below, 14 T cell receptor beta chains from the same sample are listed, as sequenced in a study of spatial heterogeneity in lung cancer. Time point defined: blood at routine non-recurrence follow-up after resection. TCRdb passed the 5' RACE reads through MiXCR, listing each CDR3 protein once. The sample lists roughly 38,000 distinct CDR3 sequences, about 10% occurring once. Here the sequenced sample was PBMCs, taken at follow-up. The receptors originated from a female donor with early-stage non-small cell lung cancer.

Sample share makes this clonotype medium-sized. The chain joins TRBV12-3 or TRBV12-4 to TRBJ2-7, with 7 bases identical to TRBD1. This CDR3 has 13 amino acids. The trim removed 6 bases at V and 7 bases at J, leaving 9 bases unmatched. This CDR3 is CASSLATGREQYF. The CDR3 DNA follows: TGTGCCAGCAGCCTTGCGACAGGGCGGGAGCAGTACTTC.

This clonotype has just a few counts. This chain uses TRBV28 with TRBJ2-1, with D perhaps TRBD1 (6 bases). Trimming removed 5 bases at V and 8 bases at J, with 19 bases between. Germline CDR1 is MDHEN and CDR2 is SYDVKM. CDR3 length equals 15 residues. CDR3 in amino acids: CASSKTGGTVHEQFF. The CDR3 DNA reads as TGTGCCAGCAGTAAGACAGGAGGTACGGTACATGAGCAGTTCTTC.

In this sample, this clonotype turned up a few times. The chain couples TRBV6-4 to TRBJ2-2; D tentatively fits TRBD1 or TRBD2 (5 bases each). The V end was cut by 5 bases, the J end by 0 bases, with 16 bases between. Germline V CDR1 and CDR2: MRHNA, SNTAGT. The CDR3 is 17 amino acids. CDR3 coding DNA: TGTGCCAGCAGTCTAACTTGGGACGGAACGAACACCGGGGAGCTGTTTTTT. Translation: CASSLTWDGTNTGELFF.

In this sample, this clonotype turned up a few times. The V and J genes are TRBV29-1 and TRBJ2-5, with D hard to call. The V gene lost 1 base and the J gene lost 3 bases, with 12 bases spanning the gap. CDR1 SQVTM and CDR2 ANQGSEA come from the germline V gene. The CDR3 is 14 amino acids. CDR3 in DNA: TGCAGCGTTGAAGGGTCCAGGACCAAAGAGACCCAGTACTTC. This codes for CSVEGSRTKETQYF.

On this clonotype itself: This clone may be a read error of a much larger clone one base away. CDR3 protein: CASGVAGTGGNTIYF. Written as DNA, the CDR3 is TGTGCCAGCGGCGTAGCTGGGACAGGGGGAAACACCATATATTTT. The V gene is TRBV9, the J gene TRBJ1-3, with 9 bases identical to TRBD1. The CDR3 has 15 residues. CDR1 is SGDLS and CDR2 is YYNGEE in the germline V gene.

V usage is TRBV6-5 and J usage is TRBJ1-1; perhaps TRBD1 as D (6 bases). Deletions cut 2 bases from V and 7 bases from J, with 14 bases between. The CDR3 has 14 amino acids. Germline-derived CDR1 and CDR2 are MNHEY and SVGAGI. Here the CDR3 DNA reads TGTGCCAGCAGTTACGCTGGGGGCACAGGTGAAGCTTTCTTT. Translating gives CASSYAGGTGEAFF.

The CDR3 reads CSVERGGGETQYF. DNA of the CDR3: TGCAGCGTTGAACGGGGGGGTGGAGAGACCCAGTACTTC. The chain has TRBV29-1 and TRBJ2-5; TRBD2 matches 8 bases. Looked up from germline, CDR1 is SQVTM and CDR2 is ANQGSEA. The junction had 3 bases not matched to a gene; V was cut back by 2 bases and J by 4 bases. The CDR3 covers 13 residues.

V is TRBV7-2 and J is TRBJ2-1; 7 bases map to TRBD1. The CDR3 loop spans 14 amino acids. The ends lost 6 bases at V and 2 bases at J; junction bases unmatched: 4. CDR1 and CDR2 from the germline V gene are SGHTA and FQGNSA. In DNA, the CDR3 is TGTGCCAGCAGTACCGGGACAGCCTACAATGAGCAGTTCTTC. It encodes CASSTGTAYNEQFF.

The chain has TRBV2 and TRBJ1-2; 8 positions agree with TRBD1. Looked up from germline, CDR1 is SNHLY and CDR2 is FYNNEI. The V gene end was trimmed by 11 bases and the J gene end by 4 bases; junction bases not matched to a gene: 6. The CDR3 is 12 residues long. CDR3 residues: CAGSDRGYGYTF. CDR3 in DNA: TGTGCCGGATCAGACAGGGGCTATGGCTACACCTTC.

This clonotype was found many times. This chain joins TRBV5-1 and TRBJ2-5; TRBD1 agrees at 9 bases. Per the germline V gene, CDR1 is SGHRS and CDR2 is YFSETQ. The CDR3 sequence is 16 residues long. J gave up 1 base and V 0 bases, and 4 bases lay outside the gene matches. DNA of the CDR3: TGCGCCAGCAGCTTGGCTCCGGGACAGGGCCAAGAGACCCAGTACTTC. It yields the protein CASSLAPGQGQETQYF.

This clonotype occurred a few times. The V call is TRBV20-1, the J call TRBJ1-4; D is ambiguous. The V end lost 6 bases, the J end lost 10 bases, and 12 bases lay between the germline ends. In germline, CDR1 is DFQATT, CDR2 SNEGSKA (reference sequence). The CDR3 is made up of 11 amino acids. The CDR3: CSALSEPKLFF. DNA for the CDR3: TGCAGTGCCCTGTCCGAACCAAAACTGTTTTTT.

This clonotype was observed a handful of times. The chain has TRBV5-1 and TRBJ2-5; possibly TRBD1 for D (6 bases). Germline loops: CDR1 SGHRS, CDR2 YFSETQ. V was shortened by 6 bases and J by 2 bases, with 14 bases between the two germline ends. The CDR3 contains 14 residues. CDR3 in DNA: TGCGCCAGCACTCCTACCGGGACACAAGAGACCCAGTACTTC. Its translation: CASTPTGTQETQYF.

V is TRBV28 and J is TRBJ2-7; no reliable D call. The germline V and J ends were trimmed by 6 bases and 0 bases, with 12 bases remaining between them. The CDR3 has 14 residues. Per the germline V gene, CDR1 is MDHEN and CDR2 is SYDVKM. This CDR3 is CASSPTDGSYEQYF. The CDR3 DNA reads as TGTGCCAGCAGCCCTACGGACGGCTCCTACGAGCAGTACTTC.

The V and J genes are TRBV7-3 and TRBJ2-2, with D possibly matching TRBD1 (6 bases). Germline V gene data show CDR1 as SGHTA and CDR2 as FQGTGA. The CDR3 is made up of 15 amino acids. V shed 2 bases and J shed 2 bases, with 9 bases lying between them. The CDR3, as DNA: TGTGCCAGCAGCTTAGTGGGGGCCAACACCGGGGAGCTGTTTTTT. This sequence encodes CASSLVGANTGELFF.